Listed below are T cell receptor beta chains from one sample, sequenced in a study of response to subunit inactivated influenza vaccine. Each CDR3 protein is one row after TCRdb ran MiXCR on the RT-PCR reads. In the table there are around 500,000 distinct CDR3 sequences, approximately 11% of which are singletons. The sample was PBMCs from blood, taken roughly 46 days after vaccination. These receptors were collected from a man aged 50-60 years who received an inactivated influenza vaccine. The CDR3 runs from the conserved cysteine through the conserved F or W. Each record gives: CDR3 DNA, CDR3 protein, V gene, J gene, clone size, D gene. The D gene is left open where the match is weak. Clone size appears in some rows only: once, few, many, or a class for an expanded clone.

cdr3_nt: TGTGCCAGCAGTGACGGGACGACCTACGAGCAGTACTTC; cdr3_aa: CASSDGTTYEQYF; v_call: TRBV25-1; j_call: TRBJ2-7; clone_size: many; d_call: NA
cdr3_nt: TGCAGTGCTCCTTTAGCGCCTCTAAGGGATACGCAGTATTTT; cdr3_aa: CSAPLAPLRDTQYF; v_call: TRBV20-1; j_call: TRBJ2-3; clone_size: many; d_call: NA
cdr3_nt: TGTGCCAGCAGCTTCCCCGGGACCTTGGATTACGAGCAGGACTTC; cdr3_aa: CASSFPGTLDYEQDF; v_call: TRBV7-9; j_call: TRBJ2-7; clone_size: NA; d_call: NA
cdr3_nt: TGTGCCAGCAGAGCCCTGGGGAACACCGGGGAGCTGTTTTTT; cdr3_aa: CASRALGNTGELFF; v_call: TRBV12-3/TRBV12-4; j_call: TRBJ2-2; clone_size: few; d_call: NA
cdr3_nt: TGTGCCAGCAGCCCGCCAGGACTAGGCTACAATGAGCAGTTCTTC; cdr3_aa: CASSPPGLGYNEQFF; v_call: TRBV6-2/TRBV6-3; j_call: TRBJ2-1; clone_size: many; d_call: TRBD2
cdr3_nt: TGTGCCAGCAGTCCCGCCGGGTTCACTGAAGCTTTCTTT; cdr3_aa: CASSPAGFTEAFF; v_call: TRBV27; j_call: TRBJ1-1; clone_size: NA; d_call: NA
cdr3_nt: TGCGCCAGCAGCCCAGAAGACAGGGGGTCTTACGAGCAGTACTTC; cdr3_aa: CASSPEDRGSYEQYF; v_call: TRBV4-3; j_call: TRBJ2-7; clone_size: NA; d_call: TRBD1
cdr3_nt: TGTGCCAGCAGTTACGGGGGAGGGCCCTATGAGCAGTTCTTC; cdr3_aa: CASSYGGGPYEQFF; v_call: TRBV6-5; j_call: TRBJ2-1; clone_size: NA; d_call: TRBD2
cdr3_nt: TGTGCCAGCAGTGAATATCGGGCTAGCACAGATACGCAGTATTTT; cdr3_aa: CASSEYRASTDTQYF; v_call: TRBV25-1; j_call: TRBJ2-3; clone_size: few; d_call: NA
cdr3_nt: TGTGCCAGCAGTAGACAGGGGGGCCATGAAGCTTTCTTT; cdr3_aa: CASSRQGGHEAFF; v_call: TRBV6-1; j_call: TRBJ1-1; clone_size: NA; d_call: TRBD1
cdr3_nt: TGCAGTGCTAGAGACCGAAGGAGCCTTGAAGCTTTCTTT; cdr3_aa: CSARDRRSLEAFF; v_call: TRBV20-1; j_call: TRBJ1-1; clone_size: NA; d_call: NA
cdr3_nt: TGTGCCAGCAGTCGACAGATACCGAACACTGAAGCTTTCTTT; cdr3_aa: CASSRQIPNTEAFF; v_call: TRBV6-2/TRBV6-3; j_call: TRBJ1-1; clone_size: many; d_call: NA
cdr3_nt: TGCAGTGCTGGACAGGGCACTGGGGAGCAGTACTTC; cdr3_aa: CSAGQGTGEQYF; v_call: TRBV20-1; j_call: TRBJ2-7; clone_size: many; d_call: TRBD1
cdr3_nt: TGTGCCAGCAGTCCGGGTTCTAACTATGGCTACACCTTC; cdr3_aa: CASSPGSNYGYTF; v_call: TRBV6-1; j_call: TRBJ1-2; clone_size: many; d_call: NA
cdr3_nt: TGCAGTGCTACAGTGGGTAGGATGTGGGCAGATACGCAGTATTTT; cdr3_aa: CSATVGRMWADTQYF; v_call: TRBV20-1; j_call: TRBJ2-3; clone_size: few; d_call: NA
cdr3_nt: TGTGCCAGCAGCCGAATAGCGGGAGTCGGCACAGATACGCAGTATTTT; cdr3_aa: CASSRIAGVGTDTQYF; v_call: TRBV7-3; j_call: TRBJ2-3; clone_size: few; d_call: TRBD2
cdr3_nt: TGCAGTGCTAGGACCGGGAACACTGAAGCTTTCTTT; cdr3_aa: CSARTGNTEAFF; v_call: TRBV20-1; j_call: TRBJ1-1; clone_size: many; d_call: NA
cdr3_nt: TGTGCCAGCAGCTCAATAGCGGGAGGGTCAGATACGCAGTATTTT; cdr3_aa: CASSSIAGGSDTQYF; v_call: TRBV7-3; j_call: TRBJ2-3; clone_size: few; d_call: TRBD2
cdr3_nt: TGTGCCAGCAGCCAAGTCTTGGGACAGGGGGGCGCGGAGACCCAGTACTTC; cdr3_aa: CASSQVLGQGGAETQYF; v_call: TRBV4-2; j_call: TRBJ2-5; clone_size: NA; d_call: TRBD1
cdr3_nt: TGTGCCAGCAGCCGACGACAGGGTCCCACCGGGGAGCTGTTTTTT; cdr3_aa: CASSRRQGPTGELFF; v_call: TRBV7-8; j_call: TRBJ2-2; clone_size: NA; d_call: TRBD1
cdr3_nt: TGTGCCAGCAGTCATCGACAGGGGAATCAGCCCCAGCATTTT; cdr3_aa: CASSHRQGNQPQHF; v_call: TRBV12-3/TRBV12-4; j_call: TRBJ1-5; clone_size: few; d_call: TRBD1
cdr3_nt: TGTGCCAGCAGTACGTATAGCAATCAGCCCCAGCATTTT; cdr3_aa: CASSTYSNQPQHF; v_call: TRBV6-6; j_call: TRBJ1-5; clone_size: many; d_call: NA
cdr3_nt: TGTGCCTGGAGTGGGGACAGGGGAGGGTCAAGTGAGCAGTTCTTC; cdr3_aa: CAWSGDRGGSSEQFF; v_call: TRBV30; j_call: TRBJ2-1; clone_size: NA; d_call: TRBD1
cdr3_nt: TGCAGTGCTAATAACAGGGAAACCTACGAGCAGTACTTC; cdr3_aa: CSANNRETYEQYF; v_call: TRBV20-1; j_call: TRBJ2-7; clone_size: many; d_call: NA
cdr3_nt: TGCAGTGCTGTACCGGGACTAGCGGGAAGGGCATACGAGCAGTACTTC; cdr3_aa: CSAVPGLAGRAYEQYF; v_call: TRBV20-1; j_call: TRBJ2-7; clone_size: many; d_call: TRBD2
cdr3_nt: TGCAGTGCCAATAGGGTGGATACGCAGTATTTT; cdr3_aa: CSANRVDTQYF; v_call: TRBV20-1; j_call: TRBJ2-3; clone_size: few; d_call: NA
cdr3_nt: TGTGCCAGCAGCCCCGGGACTAGCGGGATGGACGAGCAGTACTTC; cdr3_aa: CASSPGTSGMDEQYF; v_call: TRBV3-1; j_call: TRBJ2-7; clone_size: few; d_call: TRBD2
cdr3_nt: TGTGCCAGCAGCTTAACGCCTAGCGGGAGCCCTGAGCAGTTCTTC; cdr3_aa: CASSLTPSGSPEQFF; v_call: TRBV7-3; j_call: TRBJ2-1; clone_size: NA; d_call: TRBD2
cdr3_nt: TGCGCCAGCAGCACTTCAGGGGGCCAGGTCGGGGAGCTGTTTTTT; cdr3_aa: CASSTSGGQVGELFF; v_call: TRBV5-1; j_call: TRBJ2-2; clone_size: NA; d_call: TRBD1
cdr3_nt: TGCAGCTCGGTCCGGGCGTCCAGGGTGGGCTATGGCTACACCTTC; cdr3_aa: CSSVRASRVGYGYTF; v_call: TRBV20-1; j_call: TRBJ1-2; clone_size: NA; d_call: NA
cdr3_nt: TGCGCCAGCAGCTCTCACAGGGGGAATAATTCACCCCTCCACTTT; cdr3_aa: CASSSHRGNNSPLHF; v_call: TRBV4-1; j_call: TRBJ1-6; clone_size: NA; d_call: TRBD1
cdr3_nt: TGTGCCATCAAATCCGGGACAGATAATCAGCCCCAGCATTTT; cdr3_aa: CAIKSGTDNQPQHF; v_call: TRBV10-3; j_call: TRBJ1-5; clone_size: NA; d_call: TRBD1
cdr3_nt: TGTGCCAGCAGCGCCATGAATGAGCAGTTCTTC; cdr3_aa: CASSAMNEQFF; v_call: TRBV7-2; j_call: TRBJ2-1; clone_size: NA; d_call: NA
cdr3_nt: TGTGCCACCAGCTCTACCGGGACTAGCGGCTACGAGCAGTACTTC; cdr3_aa: CATSSTGTSGYEQYF; v_call: TRBV15; j_call: TRBJ2-7; clone_size: NA; d_call: TRBD2
cdr3_nt: TGCGCCAGCAGCCTACAGTCAACCTCCGTCTACGAGCAGTACTTC; cdr3_aa: CASSLQSTSVYEQYF; v_call: TRBV5-1; j_call: TRBJ2-7; clone_size: few; d_call: NA
cdr3_nt: TGTGCCAGCTCACCTCTTGGACAGACCTACGAGCAGTACTTC; cdr3_aa: CASSPLGQTYEQYF; v_call: TRBV18; j_call: TRBJ2-7; clone_size: NA; d_call: NA
cdr3_nt: TGTGCCAGCAGTTACTCCCCGGGACAGGGGGCAGATACGCAGTATTTT; cdr3_aa: CASSYSPGQGADTQYF; v_call: TRBV6-2/TRBV6-3; j_call: TRBJ2-3; clone_size: NA; d_call: TRBD1
cdr3_nt: TGTGCCATCAGTGAGTGGGAGGAGACCCAGTACTTC; cdr3_aa: CAISEWEETQYF; v_call: TRBV10-3; j_call: TRBJ2-5; clone_size: NA; d_call: NA
cdr3_nt: TGCGCCAGCAGCTTGGGACAGGGGGCGTCTATCACCGGGGAGCTGTTTTTT; cdr3_aa: CASSLGQGASITGELFF; v_call: TRBV5-1; j_call: TRBJ2-2; clone_size: few; d_call: TRBD1
cdr3_nt: TGCGCCAGCAGCTTAAGGACTCCGCCCGGCGGGGAGCTGTTTTTT; cdr3_aa: CASSLRTPPGGELFF; v_call: TRBV5-1; j_call: TRBJ2-2; clone_size: few; d_call: NA
cdr3_nt: TGTGCCAGCAGCTTCGGACTAGCGGGAGGCGAGCAGTACTTC; cdr3_aa: CASSFGLAGGEQYF; v_call: TRBV11-2; j_call: TRBJ2-7; clone_size: NA; d_call: TRBD2
cdr3_nt: TGTGCCAGCAGTGACGCGGGGATCTATGGGCATGAGCAGTTCTTC; cdr3_aa: CASSDAGIYGHEQFF; v_call: TRBV25-1; j_call: TRBJ2-1; clone_size: many; d_call: NA
cdr3_nt: TGTGCCACACGGACAGGGATCTACAATGAGCAGTTCTTC; cdr3_aa: CATRTGIYNEQFF; v_call: TRBV12-3/TRBV12-4; j_call: TRBJ2-1; clone_size: many; d_call: TRBD1
cdr3_nt: TGTGCCAGCAGCTCGCAAGCGGGAGGGCCGATGAATGAGCAGTTCTTC; cdr3_aa: CASSSQAGGPMNEQFF; v_call: TRBV7-9; j_call: TRBJ2-1; clone_size: NA; d_call: TRBD2
cdr3_nt: TGTGCCAGCAGCCAAGGGACTGGAAACACCATATATTTT; cdr3_aa: CASSQGTGNTIYF; v_call: TRBV3-1; j_call: TRBJ1-3; clone_size: once; d_call: NA